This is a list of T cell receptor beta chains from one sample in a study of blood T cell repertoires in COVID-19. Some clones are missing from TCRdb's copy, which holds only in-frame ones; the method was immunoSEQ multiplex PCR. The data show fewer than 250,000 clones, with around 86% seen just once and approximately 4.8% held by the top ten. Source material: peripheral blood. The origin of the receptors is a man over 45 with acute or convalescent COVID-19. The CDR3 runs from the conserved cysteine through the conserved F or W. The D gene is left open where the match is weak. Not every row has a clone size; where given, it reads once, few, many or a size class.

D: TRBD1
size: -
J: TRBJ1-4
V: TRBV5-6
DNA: TGTGCCAGCAGCTGGATCCAGGGGGCAACTAATGAAAAACTGTTTTTT
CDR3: CASSWIQGATNEKLFF

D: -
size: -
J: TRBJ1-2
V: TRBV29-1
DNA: TGCAGCGTTGACCAGGATGGCTACACCTTC
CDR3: CSVDQDGYTF

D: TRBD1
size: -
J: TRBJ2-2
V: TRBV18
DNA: TGTGCCAGCTCGTCCGGGACAGCGAACACCGGGGAGCTGTTTTTT
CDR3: CASSSGTANTGELFF

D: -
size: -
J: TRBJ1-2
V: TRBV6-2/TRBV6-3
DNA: TGTGCCAGCAGTTACGGAGCGATTATGGACAGCCACTTC
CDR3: CASSYGAIMDSHF

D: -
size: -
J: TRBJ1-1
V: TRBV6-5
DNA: TGTGCCAGCAGCGACTTCACTGAAGCTTTCTTT
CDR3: CASSDFTEAFF

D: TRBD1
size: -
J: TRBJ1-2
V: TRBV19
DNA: TGTGCCAGTAGTATTGCGGGACAGGGGACCGTCTACTATGGCTACACCTTC
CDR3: CASSIAGQGTVYYGYTF

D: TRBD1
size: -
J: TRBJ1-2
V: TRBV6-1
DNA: TGTGCCAGCAGTGAATCCTACAGGGGGAACTATGGCTACACCTTC
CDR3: CASSESYRGNYGYTF

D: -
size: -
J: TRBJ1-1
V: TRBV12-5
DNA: TGTGCTAGTGGTCCGGACAGCAACACTGAAGCTTTCTTT
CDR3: CASGPDSNTEAFF

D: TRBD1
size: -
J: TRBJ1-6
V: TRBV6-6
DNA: TGTGCCAGCACCGGGACAGGGTCTTCACCCCTCCACTTT
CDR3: CASTGTGSSPLHF

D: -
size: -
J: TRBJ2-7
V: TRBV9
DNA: TGTGCCAGCAGCGTGGGACTTGGAAGATACGAGCAGTACTTC
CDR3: CASSVGLGRYEQYF

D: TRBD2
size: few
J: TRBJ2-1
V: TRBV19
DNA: TGTGCCAGTAGATCGCGTAGGACTAGGTCTTACAATGAGCAGTTCTTC
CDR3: CASRSRRTRSYNEQFF

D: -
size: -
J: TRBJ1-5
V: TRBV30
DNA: TGTGCCTCCGGAGACCAGTACAATCAGCCCCAGCATTTT
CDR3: CASGDQYNQPQHF

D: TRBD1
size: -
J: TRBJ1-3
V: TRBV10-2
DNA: TGCGCCAGCAGCAGGGGGACCGGCTCGGGAAACACCATATATTTT
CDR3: CASSRGTGSGNTIYF

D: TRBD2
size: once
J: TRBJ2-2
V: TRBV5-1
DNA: TGCGCCAGCAGCTCGAGCGGGGCGGGTACCGGGGAGCTGTTTTTT
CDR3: CASSSSGAGTGELFF

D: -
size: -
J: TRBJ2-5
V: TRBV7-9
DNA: TGTGCCAGCAGCACAACCGGGGAGACCCAGTACTTC
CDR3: CASSTTGETQYF

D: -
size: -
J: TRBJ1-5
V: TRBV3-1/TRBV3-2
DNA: TGTGCCAGCAGCCAAGGCAGAGGGAATCAGCCCCAGCATTTT
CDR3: CASSQGRGNQPQHF

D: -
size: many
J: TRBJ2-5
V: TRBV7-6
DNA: TGTGCCAGCAGCCCCGGGGAGACCCAGTACTTC
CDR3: CASSPGETQYF

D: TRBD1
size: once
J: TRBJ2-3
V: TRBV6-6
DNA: TGTGCCAGCAGTCGAACTCCACAGGGGAACCTCGCAGATACGCAGTATTTT
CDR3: CASSRTPQGNLADTQYF

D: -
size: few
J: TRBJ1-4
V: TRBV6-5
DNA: TGTGCCAGCAGGAGGCGGGGCAAAGAAAAACTGTTTTTT
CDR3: CASRRRGKEKLFF

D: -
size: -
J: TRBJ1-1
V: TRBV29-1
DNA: TGCAGCGTTGGGGCCGTGAACACTGAAGCTTTCTTT
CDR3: CSVGAVNTEAFF

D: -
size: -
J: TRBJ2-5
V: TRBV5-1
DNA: TGCGCCAGCAGCTTATGGAAGGGGTTGGAAGAGACCCAGTACTTC
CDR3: CASSLWKGLEETQYF

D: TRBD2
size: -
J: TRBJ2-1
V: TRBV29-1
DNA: TGCAGCGTTGCAGTGGGGGGGGGTTACAATGAGCAGTTCTTC
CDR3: CSVAVGGGYNEQFF

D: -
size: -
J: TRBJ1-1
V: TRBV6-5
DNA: TGTGCCAGCAGGGCGGGGGAGGAGTGGACTGAAGCTTTCTTT
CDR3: CASRAGEEWTEAFF

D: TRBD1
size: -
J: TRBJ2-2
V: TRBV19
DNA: TGTGCCAGTAGGACAGGGGGTATTGACACCGGGGAGCTGTTTTTT
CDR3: CASRTGGIDTGELFF

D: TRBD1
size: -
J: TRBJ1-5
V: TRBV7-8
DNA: TGTGCCAGCAGCTTAGGGACAGGGGACAATCAGCCCCAGCATTTT
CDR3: CASSLGTGDNQPQHF

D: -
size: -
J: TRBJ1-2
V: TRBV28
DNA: TGTGCCAGCAGATCGTCTTATGGCTACACCTTC
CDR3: CASRSSYGYTF

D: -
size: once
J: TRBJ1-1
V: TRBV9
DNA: TGTGCCAGCAGCTCGACTCCAAACACTGAAGCTTTCTTT
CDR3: CASSSTPNTEAFF

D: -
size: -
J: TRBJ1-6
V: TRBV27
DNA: TGTGCCAGCAGAGGGGGGGGTGGGGTTTCACCCCTCCACTTT
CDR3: CASRGGGGVSPLHF

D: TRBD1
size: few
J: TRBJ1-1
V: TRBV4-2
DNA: TGTGCCAGCAGTCAGGGGGAGAACACTGAAGCTTTCTTT
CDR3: CASSQGENTEAFF

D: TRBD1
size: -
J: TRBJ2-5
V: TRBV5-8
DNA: TGTGCCAGCAGAACCGGGACAGGGACCTTCCAAGAGACCCAGTACTTC
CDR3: CASRTGTGTFQETQYF

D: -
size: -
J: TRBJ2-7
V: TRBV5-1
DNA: TGCGCCAGCAGCTCAGGTGAAGGCTACGAGCAGTACTTC
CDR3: CASSSGEGYEQYF

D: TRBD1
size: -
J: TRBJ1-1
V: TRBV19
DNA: TGTGCCAGTAGTATGGGACAGGGGAGGTTTGACACTGAAGCTTTCTTT
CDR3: CASSMGQGRFDTEAFF

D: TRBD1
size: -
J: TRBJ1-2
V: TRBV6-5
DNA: TGTGCCAGCAGTATATGGACAGGAGCCGACTATGGCTACACCTTC
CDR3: CASSIWTGADYGYTF

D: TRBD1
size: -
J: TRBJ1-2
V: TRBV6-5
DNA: TGTGCCAGCAGTTACTCCCCGACAGGGATGGATGGCTACACCTTC
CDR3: CASSYSPTGMDGYTF

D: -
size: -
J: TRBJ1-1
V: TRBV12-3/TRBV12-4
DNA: TGTGCCAGCAGTTGGGGGGGTACTGAAGCTTTCTTT
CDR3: CASSWGGTEAFF

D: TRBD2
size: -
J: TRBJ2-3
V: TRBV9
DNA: TGTGCCAGCAGCGTAGGGACTAGCGGGGGTGCAGATACGCAGTATTTT
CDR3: CASSVGTSGGADTQYF

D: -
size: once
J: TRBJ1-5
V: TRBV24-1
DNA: TGTGCCACCAGTGATAACGGGGGTAGCAATCAGCCCCAGCATTTT
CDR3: CATSDNGGSNQPQHF

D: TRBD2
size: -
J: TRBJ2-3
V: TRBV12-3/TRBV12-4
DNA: TGTGCCACCAGCGGGGGCACAGATACGCAGTATTTT
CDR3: CATSGGTDTQYF

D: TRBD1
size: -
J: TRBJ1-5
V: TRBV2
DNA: TGTGCCAGCAGGGGGAGACAGGGGGCGAAGTACAATCAGCCCCAGCATTTT
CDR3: CASRGRQGAKYNQPQHF

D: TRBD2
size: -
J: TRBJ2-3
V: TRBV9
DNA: TGTGCCAGCAGCATACGGGGGGAAGATACGCAGTATTTT
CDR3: CASSIRGEDTQYF

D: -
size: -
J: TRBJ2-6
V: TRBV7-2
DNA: TGTGCCAGCAGCGGACATATATCTGGGGCCAACGTCCTGACTTTC
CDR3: CASSGHISGANVLTF

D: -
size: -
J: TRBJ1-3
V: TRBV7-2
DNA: TGTGCCAGCAGCAGGGACAACTCTGGAAACACCATATATTTT
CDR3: CASSRDNSGNTIYF

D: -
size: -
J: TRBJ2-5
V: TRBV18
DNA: TGTGCCAGCTCACCACCCGCGGGCTGGGAGACCCAGTACTTC
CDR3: CASSPPAGWETQYF

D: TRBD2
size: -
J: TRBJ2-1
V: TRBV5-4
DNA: TGTGCCAGCAGCTTGGTTCGGGGGGAGTACAATGAGCAGTTCTTC
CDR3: CASSLVRGEYNEQFF

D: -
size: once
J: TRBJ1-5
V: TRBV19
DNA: TGTGCCAGTAGTATGTTGGACGCGGGGGAACAGCCCCAGCATTTT
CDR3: CASSMLDAGEQPQHF

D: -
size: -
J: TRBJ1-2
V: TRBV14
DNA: TGTGCCAGCAGCCGATCCGAGGGATGGGGTGGCTACACCTTC
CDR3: CASSRSEGWGGYTF

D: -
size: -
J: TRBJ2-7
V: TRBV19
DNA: TGTGCCAGTAAGGGGAGGTACGAGCAGTACTTC
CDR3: CASKGRYEQYF

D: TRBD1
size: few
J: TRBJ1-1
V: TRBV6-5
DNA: TGTGCCAGCACCAAGAGGGGACAGGGGATTACTGAAGCTTTCTTT
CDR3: CASTKRGQGITEAFF

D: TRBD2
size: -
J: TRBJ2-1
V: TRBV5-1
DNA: TGCGCCAGCAGCGACGGGACTAGAATCCATGAGCAGTTCTTC
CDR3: CASSDGTRIHEQFF

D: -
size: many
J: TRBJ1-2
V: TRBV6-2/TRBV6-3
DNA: TGTGCCAGCAGTCGCCGAGGGAACTATGGCTACACCTTC
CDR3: CASSRRGNYGYTF

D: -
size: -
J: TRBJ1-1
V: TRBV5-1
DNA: TGCGCCAGCAGCTCAGGTGGACAGATCACTGAAGCTTTCTTT
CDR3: CASSSGGQITEAFF

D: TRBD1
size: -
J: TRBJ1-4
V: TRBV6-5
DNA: TGTGCCAGCAGGCGACAGGGGCCGGCTAATGAAAAACTGTTTTTT
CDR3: CASRRQGPANEKLFF

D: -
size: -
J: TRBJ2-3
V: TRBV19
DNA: TGTGCCAGTAGTACCCAGGGGTCCTCAGATACGCAGTATTTT
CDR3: CASSTQGSSDTQYF

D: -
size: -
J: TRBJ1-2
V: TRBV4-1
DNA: TGCGCCAGCAGCCAAGGAGCGGGTCGGGACTATGGCTACACCTTC
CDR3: CASSQGAGRDYGYTF